Following are 30 T cell receptor beta chains from one sample sequenced in a study of blood T cell repertoires in COVID-19. Generated by immunoSEQ multiplex PCR, the TCRdb table keeps only in-frame clones and is missing some. The repertoire holds over 200,000 clones, with around 90% as singletons. The sample taken for sequencing was peripheral blood. The receptors originated from a man in his sixties who had recovered from COVID-19.

The gene calls are TRBV30 and TRBJ2-5; D might be TRBD2 (5 bases). CDR1 and CDR2 (germline): GTSNPN, SVGIG (reference sequence). CDR3 length: 13 amino acids. Deletions cut 0 bases from V and 5 bases from J, with 10 bases between. In DNA, the CDR3 is TGTGCCTGGAGTGTAATCGAGGGCGAGACCCAGTACTTC. Translating it yields CAWSVIEGETQYF.

The V gene is TRBV6-6, the J gene TRBJ1-1, with 7 bases fitting TRBD1. V was clipped by 2 bases and J by 4 bases; unmatched bases: 4. The CDR3 runs 14 residues. Germline CDR1 reads MNHNY; CDR2 reads SVGAGI (reference sequence). The CDR3 DNA reads as TGTGCCAGCAGTTACGGAACAGGGGCCACTGAAGCTTTCTTT. This codes for CASSYGTGATEAFF.

The V and J genes are TRBV3-1 (or the pseudogene TRBV3-2) and TRBJ2-4; 10 bases are a match to TRBD2. The length of the CDR3 is 18 residues. Germline values: CDR1 LGHDT, CDR2 YNNKEL (reference sequence). V gave up 4 bases and J gave up 1 base; unmatched junction bases: 10. CDR3 protein: CASSLDSGGMFAKNIQYF. In DNA, the CDR3 is TGTGCCAGCAGCCTGGATAGCGGGGGGATGTTTGCCAAAAACATTCAGTACTTC.

The rearrangement links TRBV12-3 or TRBV12-4 to TRBJ2-3; tentative D call: TRBD2 (6 bases). This CDR3 is built from 13 residues. With 6 bases removed from V and 2 bases from J, the gap between germline ends came to 9 bases. The chain's CDR3 is CASRGDFTDTQYF. The CDR3 DNA follows: TGTGCCAGCAGGGGGGACTTCACAGATACGCAGTATTTT.

The rearrangement uses TRBV6-2 or TRBV6-3 and TRBJ2-7, with 8 nucleotides matching TRBD1. The germline CDR1 and CDR2 sequences are MNHEY and SVGEGT. V shed 4 bases, J shed 6 bases, and the junction held 11 bases outside the gene matches. The CDR3 spans 15 residues. The CDR3 is CASSSQGAGSSEQYF. CDR3 DNA: TGTGCCAGCAGTTCCCAGGGGGCCGGGTCGTCCGAGCAGTACTTC.

The chain is built from TRBV9 and TRBJ2-3, with 7 bases fitting TRBD1. Germline V gene lookup returns CDR1 SGDLS and CDR2 YYNGEE. The CDR3 is made up of 18 amino acids. The junction had 16 bases not matched to a gene; V was cut back by 4 bases and J by 2 bases. CDR3 nucleotides: TGTGCCAGCAGCCTGCGCCGGGACAGAGGACACAACACAGATACGCAGTATTTT. It specifies CASSLRRDRGHNTDTQYF.

The chain has TRBV7-2 and TRBJ1-5; possibly TRBD1 for D (5 bases). V dropped 4 bases and J dropped 3 bases, with 13 bases sitting between them. Germline lookup yields CDR1 SGHTA and CDR2 FQGNSA. CDR3 length: 15 amino acids. CDR3 nucleotide sequence: TGTGCCAGCAGCTCGTATGACAGCCCCAATCAGCCCCAGCATTTT. It specifies CASSSYDSPNQPQHF.

V gene TRBV24-1 combines with J gene TRBJ2-3; TRBD2 is a possible D gene (5 bases). Germline CDR1 is KGHDR and CDR2 is SFDVKD. V gave up 4 bases and J gave up 5 bases, with 21 bases separating them. The CDR3 totals 17 residues. CDR3 residues: CATSELPLEAQVDTQYF. The CDR3 DNA reads as TGTGCCACCAGTGAGCTACCACTAGAGGCCCAAGTAGATACGCAGTATTTT.

With regard to this clone: The sample holds other DNA sequences that translate to the same CDR3. The chain couples TRBV11-2 to TRBJ2-3; D is ambiguous. V was trimmed by 2 bases and J by 3 bases, leaving 6 bases between them. The CDR3 covers 13 residues. Germline CDR1 is SGHAT and CDR2 is FQNNGV. The CDR3 sequence: CASSLLLTDTQYF. CDR3 DNA sequence: TGTGCCAGCAGCTTACTCCTGACAGATACGCAGTATTTT. Full variable domain (missing parts from reference TRBV11-2 and TRBJ2-3): EAGVAQSPRYKIIEKRQSVAFWCNPISGHATLYWYQQILGQGPKLLIQFQNNGVVDDSQLPKDRFSAERLKGVDSTLKIQPAKLEDSAVYLCASSLLLTDTQYFGPGTRLTVL.

This chain joins TRBV11-2 and TRBJ2-2; 9 bases match TRBD2. This CDR3 region has 16 residues. Germline V gene lookup returns CDR1 SGHAT and CDR2 FQNNGV. V was clipped by 4 bases and J by 5 bases; unmatched bases: 8. As DNA, the CDR3 is TGTGCCAGCAGCTCCCCAGCGGGGGGAGGAACCGGGGAGCTGTTTTTT. It specifies CASSSPAGGGTGELFF.

This clone was recorded once. The CDR3 loop reads CASGLNRGTSSAQYF. As DNA, the CDR3 is TGTGCTAGTGGTTTAAACCGGGGGACCTCTTCGGCCCAGTACTTC. The rearrangement links TRBV12-5 to TRBJ2-5; tentatively, D is TRBD2 (6 bases). The V end lost 3 bases, the J end lost 9 bases, and 20 bases lay between the germline ends. Germline loops: CDR1 LGHNT, CDR2 FRNRAP. CDR3 size: 15 residues. Full variable domain (rest looked up from reference TRBV12-5 and TRBJ2-5): DARVTQTPRHKVTEMGQEVTMRCQPILGHNTVFWYRQTMMQGLELLAYFRNRAPLDDSGMPKDRFSAEMPDATLATLKIQPSEPRDSAVYFCASGLNRGTSSAQYFGPGTRLLVL.

The genes are TRBV11-2 and TRBJ1-1, with TRBD1 matching over 8 bases. This CDR3 region has 14 residues. Trimming at V came to 5 bases and at J to 4 bases, leaving 6 bases not matched to a gene. Germline loops: CDR1 SGHAT, CDR2 FQNNGV. The CDR3 nucleotides read TGTGCCAGCAGCCAACAGGGGGGGATCACTGAAGCTTTCTTT. It is translated as CASSQQGGITEAFF.

The rearrangement links TRBV5-1 to TRBJ2-7; 7 bases agree with TRBD2. Germline CDR1 is SGHRS and CDR2 is YFSETQ. V was clipped by 1 base and J by 2 bases; unmatched bases: 12. This CDR3 spans 17 amino acids. CDR3 region: CASSLIDGRGPTYEQYF. The DNA of the CDR3 is TGCGCCAGCAGCTTGATTGATGGGAGGGGACCAACCTACGAGCAGTACTTC.

CDR3 region: CASSQEGATDTGELFF. Written as DNA, the CDR3 is TGCGCCAGCAGCCAAGAGGGGGCGACGGACACCGGGGAGCTGTTTTTT. The gene calls are TRBV4-1 and TRBJ2-2, with D possibly being TRBD1 (6 bases). V gave up 0 bases and J gave up 3 bases, with 11 bases separating them. CDR3 length equals 16 residues. From germline, CDR1 is MGHRA and CDR2 YSYEKL.

This chain links TRBV5-6 with TRBJ1-4, with a tentative D call TRBD1 (6 bases). V lost 0 bases and J 6 bases, leaving 12 bases between the germline ends. CDR1 is SGHDT and CDR2 is YYEEEE in the germline V gene. The CDR3 runs 15 residues. The CDR3 spells CASSLGGGAYEKLFF. The CDR3 region has the DNA TGTGCCAGCAGCTTGGGTGGGGGCGCATATGAAAAACTGTTTTTT. The variable domain in full, with the rest retrieved from reference TRBV5-6 and TRBJ1-4, is DAGVTQSPTHLIKTRGQQVTLRCSPKSGHDTVSWYQQALGQGPQFIFQYYEEEERQRGNFPDRFSGHQFPNYSSELNVNALLLGDSALYLCASSLGGGAYEKLFFGSGTQLSVL.

The V call is TRBV30, the J call TRBJ2-3; D gene uncertain. The length of the CDR3 is 12 residues. Germline lookup yields CDR1 GTSNPN and CDR2 SVGIG (reference sequence). Trimming stripped 0 bases from V and 5 bases from J, with 6 bases between. CDR3 DNA: TGTGCCTGGAGTGTCCTCTTAGATACGCAGTATTTT. Translated, it gives CAWSVLLDTQYF.

The CDR3: CASSLTGQGVSEQYF. The CDR3 DNA sequence: TGCGCCAGCAGTTTGACTGGACAGGGGGTAAGCGAGCAGTACTTC. V gene TRBV5-1 combines with J gene TRBJ2-7, with TRBD1 matching over 10 bases. There are 15 residues in the CDR3. With V trimmed by 5 bases and J by 6 bases, 11 bases remained unmatched. Germline V gene lookup returns CDR1 SGHRS and CDR2 YFSETQ. Filled out from reference TRBV5-1 and TRBJ2-7, the complete variable domain reads KAGVTQTPRYLIKTRGQQVTLSCSPISGHRSVSWYQQTPGQGLQFLFEYFSETQRNKGNFPGRFSGRQFSNSRSEMNVSTLELGDSALYLCASSLTGQGVSEQYFGPGTRLTVT.

This clone showed up just a few times. The sample contains more than one DNA sequence encoding this CDR3. The V and J genes are TRBV11-3 and TRBJ2-1, with 9 nucleotides matching TRBD2. There are 16 residues in the CDR3. V shed 0 bases, J shed 5 bases, and the junction held 5 bases outside the gene matches. Germline lookup yields CDR1 SGHNT and CDR2 YENEEA. CDR3 DNA sequence: TGTGCCAGCAGCTTAGATGGGCGGGGGGGGAACAATGAGCAGTTCTTC. The encoded protein is CASSLDGRGGNNEQFF.

V gene TRBV6-6 combines with J gene TRBJ2-2; weak D call: TRBD1 (8 bases). Germline-derived CDR1 and CDR2 are MNHNY and SVGAGI (reference sequence). The CDR3 runs 15 residues. Trimming removed 4 bases at V and 7 bases at J, with 16 bases between. The CDR3 is CASSFLQGGNGELFF. As DNA, the CDR3 is TGTGCCAGCAGTTTCCTACAGGGGGGGAACGGGGAGCTGTTTTTT.

This sequence joins TRBV6-5 and TRBJ2-5; 9 bases line up with TRBD2. The CDR3 contains 16 residues. Trimming took 2 bases from V and 1 from J; bases not matched to a gene: 5. The germline CDR1 and CDR2 sequences are MNHEY and SVGAGI. In nucleotides, the CDR3 is TGTGCCAGCAGTTACCCTAGCGGGACCACCCAAGAGACCCAGTACTTC. This translates into CASSYPSGTTQETQYF.

The chain links TRBV5-6 to TRBJ1-2; TRBD1 aligns across 8 bases. Germline V gives CDR1 SGHDT, CDR2 YYEEEE. The CDR3 sequence is 13 residues long. The trim removed 0 bases at V and 9 bases at J, leaving 4 bases unmatched. This CDR3 reads CASSLAGGHSYTF. In DNA, the CDR3 is TGTGCCAGCAGCTTGGCAGGGGGCCACAGCTACACCTTC.

The chain recombines TRBV11-1 with TRBJ2-7; 10 bases are shared with TRBD2. The CDR3 extends over 14 amino acids. V dropped 4 bases and J dropped 4; count of bases not matched to a gene: 4. Germline assignment: CDR1 SGHAT and CDR2 FQDESV (reference sequence). The CDR3 spells CASSWTSGLYEQYF. As DNA, the CDR3 is TGTGCCAGCAGCTGGACTAGCGGTCTATACGAGCAGTACTTC.

The chain is built from TRBV9 and TRBJ2-7; no reliable D call. Trimming took 0 bases from V and 6 from J, leaving 10 bases between them. The CDR3 sequence is 13 residues long. The germline gives CDR1 SGDLS, CDR2 YYNGEE. CDR3 coding DNA: TGTGCCAGCAGCGTAGTCCTAGAAGGCGAGCAGTACTTC. Protein: CASSVVLEGEQYF.

This chain connects TRBV7-9 to TRBJ2-2; 13 bases are shared with TRBD2. J gave up 3 bases and V 5 bases, and 3 bases lay outside the gene matches. CDR3 length equals 16 residues. CDR1 SEHNR and CDR2 FQNEAQ come from the germline V gene (reference sequence). The chain's CDR3 is CASSPTSGGDTGELFF. CDR3 DNA: TGTGCCAGCAGCCCAACTAGCGGGGGGGACACCGGGGAGCTGTTTTTT.

This clone has just a few counts. CDR3 nucleotides: TGTGCCAGCAGCTTGTCAGATCATGGCTACACCTTC. It encodes CASSLSDHGYTF. The chain couples TRBV7-9 to TRBJ1-2; D remains ambiguous. CDR1 is SEHNR, CDR2 FQNEAQ, per germline (reference sequence). V dropped 3 bases and J dropped 6 bases, with 8 bases sitting between them. CDR3 length equals 12 residues.

This clone has a single count. This sequence joins TRBV20-1 and TRBJ2-5, with TRBD2 matching 8 bases. There are 15 residues in the CDR3. Unmatched junction bases numbered 11, after V lost 3 bases and J lost 5 bases. Germline assignment: CDR1 DFQATT and CDR2 SNEGSKA (reference sequence). The CDR3 region is CSASISLSGGETQYF. The DNA for the CDR3 is TGCAGTGCTAGTATTAGCTTGAGCGGGGGCGAGACCCAGTACTTC.

The CDR3 reads CATSRGGVETQYF. The DNA of the CDR3 is TGTGCCACCAGCAGAGGGGGGGTTGAGACCCAGTACTTC. This chain links TRBV15 with TRBJ2-5; D may be TRBD2 (6 bases). Trimming left V 1 base short and J 5 bases short, with 8 bases between. This CDR3 is 13 amino acids long. Per germline, CDR1 LNHNV and CDR2 YYDKDF (reference sequence). Using reference TRBV15 and TRBJ2-5 for the parts outside the CDR3, the full variable domain is DAMVIQNPRYQVTQFGKPVTLSCSQTLNHNVMYWYQQKSSQAPKLLFHYYDKDFNNEADTPDNFQSRRPNTSFCFLDIRSPGLGDTAMYLCATSRGGVETQYFGPGTRLLVL.

The genes are TRBV11-2 and TRBJ2-7; 7 bases are shared with TRBD2. The germline V gene has CDR1 SGHAT and CDR2 FQNNGV. V was pared by 5 bases and J by 4 bases, with 14 bases of the junction left unmatched. The CDR3 has 16 amino acids. CDR3 protein: CASSPDRDYRRYEQYF. The CDR3 region has the DNA TGTGCCAGCAGCCCAGACCGGGACTACCGCCGGTACGAGCAGTACTTC.

The J gene is TRBJ2-2, the V gene TRBV4-2; TRBD2 matches 9 bases. The CDR3 is made up of 18 amino acids. Germline CDR1 and CDR2: LGHNA and YNFKEQ. Trimming removed 0 bases from V and 7 bases from J; junction bases left unmatched: 12. CDR3 region: CASSQELVRGGAVGELFF. The CDR3 coding sequence is TGTGCCAGCAGCCAAGAATTGGTCCGCGGGGGGGCCGTCGGGGAGCTGTTTTTT.

The V and J genes are TRBV6-5 and TRBJ2-1, with 9 bases lining up with TRBD1. From germline, CDR1 is MNHEY and CDR2 SVGAGI. V gave up 5 bases and J gave up 1 base; unmatched junction bases: 3. This CDR3 has 15 amino acids. CDR3 DNA sequence: TGTGCCAGCAGTCGACAGGGGGTTTCCTACAATGAGCAGTTCTTC. Its translation is CASSRQGVSYNEQFF.